The rows below give T cell receptor beta chains drawn from one sample of a study of T cell responses to AZD1222 COVID-19 vaccine. Only in-frame clones appear in the TCRdb table, and some are missing; sequencing was by immunoSEQ multiplex PCR. Of approximately 100,000 clones in the sample, about 92% were seen once. The sequencing here drew on peripheral blood, taken 28 days after the second AZD1222 dose. These receptors were obtained from an adult who received the AZD1222 COVID-19 vaccine. The CDR3 runs from the conserved cysteine through the conserved F or W. Each record gives: CDR3 DNA, CDR3 protein, V gene, clone size, J gene, D gene. The D gene is left open where the match is weak. Size values are once, few and many counts, or a class for expanded clones, and some rows have none.

TGTGCCAGCAGCCCCGGCGGGAGGAATGAGCAGTTCTTC | CASSPGGRNEQFF | TRBV11-2 | NA | TRBJ2-1 | TRBD2
TGTGCCAGAAGCACCGCAGGGTGGCGGGGGGCGGGTGCGAATGAAAAACTGTTTTTT | CARSTAGWRGAGANEKLFF | TRBV5-3 | NA | TRBJ1-4 | NA
TGTGCCAGCAGCCTTCTCGGGGGCACAGATACGCAGTATTTT | CASSLLGGTDTQYF | TRBV14 | NA | TRBJ2-3 | NA
TGCAGCGTCCTACCCTACAGGGGGAAGGCTGAAGCTTTCTTT | CSVLPYRGKAEAFF | TRBV29-1 | NA | TRBJ1-1 | TRBD1
TGTGCCAGCAGTGAAAGGGGGGCGGTACAAGAGACCCAGTACTTC | CASSERGAVQETQYF | TRBV6-1 | NA | TRBJ2-5 | NA
TGTGCCAGCAGTGAAAATGCGGGGGAGTACTACGAGCAGTACTTC | CASSENAGEYYEQYF | TRBV2 | NA | TRBJ2-7 | TRBD2
TGTGCCAGTAGGACTCTTAGCGGGGGGAGCGATGAGCAGTTCTTC | CASRTLSGGSDEQFF | TRBV19 | NA | TRBJ2-1 | TRBD2
TGTGCCAGCACCGAACTCGGAGGAGATCAGCCCCAGCATTTT | CASTELGGDQPQHF | TRBV5-5 | NA | TRBJ1-5 | NA
TGTGCCAGCAGCCAACATCGGACAGGTGGCGGGTCGAACACTGAAGCTTTCTTT | CASSQHRTGGGSNTEAFF | TRBV3-1/TRBV3-2 | NA | TRBJ1-1 | TRBD1
TGTGCCAGCAGCCAACTTCGGACCTCTGGCTACACCTTC | CASSQLRTSGYTF | TRBV3-1/TRBV3-2 | NA | TRBJ1-2 | NA
TGTGCCAGCAGCTTCCCGGGACAGAGCTCCTACAATGAGCAGTTCTTC | CASSFPGQSSYNEQFF | TRBV5-4 | NA | TRBJ2-1 | TRBD1
TGTGCCAGTAGTATCACGCCAGGAAACTACGAGCAGTACTTC | CASSITPGNYEQYF | TRBV19 | NA | TRBJ2-7 | NA
TGTGCCACCGCGGGGCGCCTCCTCTACGAGCAGTACTTC | CATAGRLLYEQYF | TRBV2 | NA | TRBJ2-7 | NA
TGTGCCAGCAGTCCGGACAGGAACTACGAGCAGTACTTC | CASSPDRNYEQYF | TRBV12-3/TRBV12-4 | NA | TRBJ2-7 | TRBD1
TGTGCCAGCAGCTGGAGAGATTTCTCTGGGGCCAACGTCCTGACTTTC | CASSWRDFSGANVLTF | TRBV5-6 | NA | TRBJ2-6 | NA
TGTGCCGCCATAGGCCGAGGTGCGCCCCGGGAGGTGGATTTTAATAGCAATCAGCCCCAGCATTTT | CAAIGRGAPREVDFNSNQPQHF | TRBV21-1 | NA | TRBJ1-5 | NA
TGTGCCATCAGTGAGACGACCCAGGGGTATTATGGCAATCAGCCCCAGCATTTT | CAISETTQGYYGNQPQHF | TRBV10-3 | NA | TRBJ1-5 | NA
TGTGCCAGCAGTCCGGGCGGGTACGAAGGTTCTGAGCAGTTCTTC | CASSPGGYEGSEQFF | TRBV3-1/TRBV3-2 | NA | TRBJ2-1 | NA
TGTGCCAGCTCACCACTCCAGGGTAGGACAGATACGCAGTATTTT | CASSPLQGRTDTQYF | TRBV18 | once | TRBJ2-3 | NA
TGTGCCAGCAGCTCTGGCGGGGGCACCGGGGAGCTGTTTTTT | CASSSGGGTGELFF | TRBV7-3 | NA | TRBJ2-2 | TRBD2
TGTGCCAGCAGGGACTGGAACACTGAAGCTTTCTTT | CASRDWNTEAFF | TRBV7-3 | NA | TRBJ1-1 | NA
TGTGCCAGCAGCCGGACAGGGGGAGAAGAAGCTTTCTTT | CASSRTGGEEAFF | TRBV7-8 | NA | TRBJ1-1 | TRBD1
TGTGCTAGCAGCTTAGGGGGAGCTAACGAGCAGTACTTC | CASSLGGANEQYF | TRBV7-7 | NA | TRBJ2-7 | NA
TGTGCCAGCTCACCCGGGACTAGCGGGGCCAACGTCCTGACTTTC | CASSPGTSGANVLTF | TRBV18 | NA | TRBJ2-6 | TRBD2
TGCAGCGTTGAACGGGGGGTCACTGAAGCTTTCTTT | CSVERGVTEAFF | TRBV29-1 | NA | TRBJ1-1 | NA
TGTGCCAGCAGCCAAGAGGGCGGAAACACCATATATTTT | CASSQEGGNTIYF | TRBV3-1/TRBV3-2 | few | TRBJ1-3 | NA
TGTGCCAGCAGTCCCCCCGGGACAGGGGTCAGCATTCAGTACTTC | CASSPPGTGVSIQYF | TRBV27 | NA | TRBJ2-4 | TRBD1
TGTGCCAGCAGCCCCTCGGGGACCTATAATTCACCCCTCCACTTT | CASSPSGTYNSPLHF | TRBV21-1 | NA | TRBJ1-6 | NA
TGCGCCAGCAGAAGGTGGGACAACTCCTACGAGCAGTACTTC | CASRRWDNSYEQYF | TRBV10-2 | NA | TRBJ2-7 | NA
TGTGCCACCAGCAGAGCCGGCAGGGGGCGACTTGGTGAGCAGTTCTTC | CATSRAGRGRLGEQFF | TRBV15 | NA | TRBJ2-1 | TRBD1
TGTGCCAGCAGCCCTCAAGAGACCCAGTACTTC | CASSPQETQYF | TRBV7-9 | NA | TRBJ2-5 | NA
TGCGCCAGCAGCGACTGGACAGCTAATTCACCCCTCCACTTT | CASSDWTANSPLHF | TRBV5-1 | NA | TRBJ1-6 | NA
TGTGCCAGCAAATATAGCAATCAGCCCCAGCATTTT | CASKYSNQPQHF | TRBV2 | NA | TRBJ1-5 | NA
TGTGCCAGCAGTTACCAAAACAGGGAACTCTATGGCTACACCTTC | CASSYQNRELYGYTF | TRBV6-5 | NA | TRBJ1-2 | NA
TGTGCCAGCAGCTTGCCTTTTTCGCAGGGGAACACCGGGGAGCTGTTTTTT | CASSLPFSQGNTGELFF | TRBV5-4 | NA | TRBJ2-2 | NA
TGTGCCAGCAGCCAAGATCTTCGGGATTCACCCCTCCACTTT | CASSQDLRDSPLHF | TRBV3-1/TRBV3-2 | NA | TRBJ1-6 | NA